The next 7 T cell receptor beta chains were all read from a single sample in a study of blood T cell repertoires in COVID-19 (dated by TCRdb to 2019 to 2021). The library was built by means of the immunoSEQ multiplex PCR assay. Here the immuneACCESS table is served through TCRdb, limited to in-frame sequences with V and J called. Missing clones are a known gap in these copies; in checked studies unresolved V genes cover under half, and the rest lacks a known reason. The sample table holds roughly 140,000 clones, of which approximately 80% were seen once. The ten most abundant clones make up about 5% of the sample. The sample consisted of peripheral blood. Receptor source: a woman aged 50 to 60 with acute or convalescent COVID-19.

In this sample, this clone turned up once. V is TRBV6-6 and J is TRBJ2-3; 9 bases agree with TRBD1. Germline CDR1 is MNHNY and CDR2 is SVGAGI (reference sequence). This CDR3 comprises 15 residues. V lost 10 bases, J lost 5 bases, and 13 bases stayed unmatched. CDR3: CATSSQGAHGDTQYF. In DNA form, the CDR3 reads TGTGCCACAAGCTCACAGGGGGCGCATGGAGATACGCAGTATTTT.

This clone was detected a few times. The chain couples TRBV16 to TRBJ1-6; 7 bases align to TRBD1. CDR1 and CDR2 from the germline V gene are KGHSY and FQNENV. The CDR3 runs 13 residues. The V segment lost 4 bases and the J segment 7 bases; nucleotides outside the gene matches: 1. The CDR3 region has the DNA TGTGCCAGCAGCCCGACAGGGAATTCACCCCTCCACTTT. This sequence encodes CASSPTGNSPLHF.

V and J are TRBV28 and TRBJ1-1; D gene ambiguous. V lost 1 base and J 0 bases, leaving 6 bases between the germline ends. Germline V gene lookup returns CDR1 MDHEN and CDR2 SYDVKM. The CDR3 extends over 14 amino acids. This CDR3 reads CASSLLSVNTEAFF. The DNA for the CDR3 is TGTGCCAGCAGTTTATTGTCAGTGAACACTGAAGCTTTCTTT. The entire variable domain, with the rest obtained from reference TRBV28 and TRBJ1-1, is as follows: DVKVTQSSRYLVKRTGEKVFLECVQDMDHENMFWYRQDPGLGLRLIYFSYDVKMKEKGDIPEGYSVSREKKERFSLILESASTNQTSMYLCASSLLSVNTEAFFGQGTRLTVV.

The chain links TRBV5-5 to TRBJ1-2, with D hard to call. This CDR3 is built from 16 residues. The germline V gene has CDR1 SGHKS and CDR2 YYEKEE (reference sequence). The V and J ends lost 1 base and 0 bases respectively, with 13 bases between them. The CDR3 is CASSLTAFLANYGYTF. The CDR3 bases are TGTGCCAGCAGCTTGACAGCCTTTTTAGCTAACTATGGCTACACCTTC.

The gene calls are TRBV7-2 and TRBJ2-3; weak D call: TRBD2 (5 bases). Germline loops: CDR1 SGHTA, CDR2 FQGNSA. Trimming pared 11 bases from V and 5 bases from J, leaving 8 bases between. The CDR3 is 10 residues long. The CDR3 bases are TGTGCCGGAGGAGGAGATACGCAGTATTTT. Translated, it gives CAGGGDTQYF.

The chain uses TRBV19 and TRBJ2-1; TRBD2 matches at 8 bases. CDR3 length: 14 amino acids. The junction had 10 bases not matched to a gene; V was cut back by 6 bases and J by 9 bases. Looked up from germline, CDR1 is LNHDA and CDR2 is SQIVND (reference sequence). In nucleotides, the CDR3 is TGTGCCAGTAGCCCCCTCGGGGGGGTTGTTGAGCAGTTCTTC. Residues: CASSPLGGVVEQFF.

This chain joins TRBV25-1 and TRBJ1-2, with 7 bases matching TRBD1. This CDR3 has 15 amino acids. In germline, CDR1 is MGHDK, CDR2 SYGVNS. V was pared by 4 bases and J by 7 bases, with 12 bases of the junction left unmatched. CDR3 sequence (DNA): TGTGCCAGCAGTGCCGACAGGGACGGGGTCGGTGGCTACACCTTC. Translating it yields CASSADRDGVGGYTF.